Sequencing of this T cell receptor beta chain was carried out in a study of T cells after yellow fever vaccination. There are 13 residues in the CDR3. Unmatched junction bases numbered 5, after V lost 6 bases and J lost 6 bases. In making TCR cDNA, 5'RACE template switching added a universal primer site and UMIs to it. TCRdb processed the 5' RACE reads anew with MiXCR; each CDR3 protein has one entry. This repertoire shows hundreds of thousands of distinct CDR3 sequences, less than 15% found once; its top ten account for about 14%. This sequence joins TRBV12-3 or TRBV12-4 and TRBJ2-1, with TRBD1 matching over 7 bases. The starting material was PBMCs, obtained on the day of the yellow fever booster vaccination. This TCR was sampled from a man aged 30 to 39 who received the YFV17D yellow fever vaccine. This CDR3 is CASSQGDRNEQFF. CDR3 bases: TGTGCCAGCAGCCAGGGGGATCGCAATGAGCAGTTCTTC.